This T cell receptor (beta chain) originates from a study of vaccination effects on CD4 cells after COVID-19. Background on the study: As their vaccination, participants received two doses of either BNT162b2 or mRNA-1273. Broader study findings: Within healthy vaccinees, only 1 of 255 vaccine-induced clones displayed cross-reactivity with common cold coronaviruses.

Profiled with immunoSEQ multiplex PCR; TCRdb holds only in-frame clones, not every one. The top ten clones hold around 27% of a sample with around 30,000 clones, about 63% of them seen once. Germline lookup yields CDR1 MNHEY and CDR2 SVGEGT. Trimming removed 6 bases from V and 4 bases from J; junction bases left unmatched: 12. CDR3 length: 16 residues. The ViraFEST assay expanded antigen-specific CD4+ T cells with viral peptide pools before sequencing. CD4+ T cell isolation took place after approximately 11 days of culture. Points on this clone: Its antigen remains unidentified.

The specimen comprised CD4+ T cells from PBMCs cultured with HCoV-229E spike peptides, sampled before COVID-19 vaccination. The chain couples TRBV6-2 or TRBV6-3 to TRBJ2-1; 7 nucleotides line up with TRBD1. The receptor was isolated from a human donor who received a COVID-19 vaccine. The CDR3 DNA reads as TGTGCCAGCAGCACCGAGTCCCGGGACAGATACAATGAGCAGTTCTTC. It encodes CASSTESRDRYNEQFF.